The rows below give T cell receptor beta chains drawn from one sample of a study of blood T cell repertoires in COVID-19. Using immunoSEQ multiplex PCR, the repertoire was profiled, and TCRdb retains in-frame clones only, with some absent. The table includes roughly 220,000 clones, roughly 83% detected once. Sequences were obtained from PBMCs or T cells enriched from blood (not recorded which). The source is a middle-aged woman with acute COVID-19. Both conserved end residues are part of each CDR3. Size is stated for part of the rows, as once, few or many counts, or as a class when the clone is expanded.

abundance: -; v_gene: TRBV19; CDR3aa: CASSRTSRVYEQYF
abundance: -; v_gene: TRBV7-2; CDR3aa: CASSLSAGVHNEQFF
abundance: -; v_gene: TRBV5-1; CDR3aa: CASSLDVSSGANVLTF
abundance: -; v_gene: TRBV28; CDR3aa: CASSRRRGHEQYF
abundance: -; v_gene: TRBV11-2; CDR3aa: CASSLVPGNTGELFF
abundance: -; v_gene: TRBV3-1/TRBV3-2; CDR3aa: CASSRRGSEAFF
abundance: -; v_gene: TRBV25-1; CDR3aa: CASNRGENTGELFF
abundance: -; v_gene: TRBV7-2; CDR3aa: CASRLAGGETQYF
abundance: -; v_gene: TRBV6-2/TRBV6-3; CDR3aa: CASSYYLTGGSGAFF
abundance: -; v_gene: TRBV14; CDR3aa: CASSQGLNLNEQFF
abundance: -; v_gene: TRBV11-3; CDR3aa: CASSLGQGANTEAFF
abundance: few; v_gene: TRBV24-1; CDR3aa: CATSVGQGTYNEQFF
abundance: -; v_gene: TRBV29-1; CDR3aa: CSVEEIMEGTFYGYTF
abundance: once; v_gene: TRBV2; CDR3aa: CASSLLRQSGRGNEQFF
abundance: -; v_gene: TRBV5-1; CDR3aa: CASSAGLAGISTDTQYF
abundance: -; v_gene: TRBV1; CDR3aa: CTSTELAGAMVIYEQYF
abundance: -; v_gene: TRBV28; CDR3aa: CATAEATEAFF
abundance: once; v_gene: TRBV11-2; CDR3aa: CASSYPGQGAMNTEAFF
abundance: once; v_gene: TRBV30; CDR3aa: CAWSAGLSGNTIYF
abundance: -; v_gene: TRBV5-1; CDR3aa: CASSLDADWTGSSPLHF
abundance: once; v_gene: TRBV9; CDR3aa: CAAVEGGGLGQPQHF
abundance: -; v_gene: TRBV7-3; CDR3aa: CASSYDRGFANEQFF
abundance: -; v_gene: TRBV12-3/TRBV12-4; CDR3aa: CASASQGSYEQYF
abundance: few; v_gene: TRBV6-5; CDR3aa: CASSYVDEQFF
abundance: -; v_gene: TRBV5-1; CDR3aa: CASSLEAGLRNTEAFF
abundance: -; v_gene: TRBV11-2; CDR3aa: CASSLDGMPNQGYTF
abundance: -; v_gene: TRBV4-2; CDR3aa: CASSLSRSRNGEKLFF
abundance: -; v_gene: TRBV10-2; CDR3aa: CASSGRLAQLYNEQFF
abundance: -; v_gene: TRBV19; CDR3aa: CASTDSPLSGYTF
abundance: -; v_gene: TRBV7-2; CDR3aa: CASSFRGTSGSYEQFF
abundance: once; v_gene: TRBV11-1; CDR3aa: CASSASPTSTDTQYF
abundance: -; v_gene: TRBV6-5; CDR3aa: CASTTGGAVNNEQFF
abundance: -; v_gene: TRBV11-2; CDR3aa: CASLPAGVNTEAFF
abundance: -; v_gene: TRBV5-1; CDR3aa: CASSQDSSGNTIYF
abundance: few; v_gene: TRBV7-3; CDR3aa: CASSLAGGSTGELFF
abundance: once; v_gene: TRBV5-1; CDR3aa: CASSLADGSSYNEQFF
abundance: few; v_gene: TRBV19; CDR3aa: CASTRGGSGNTIYF
abundance: -; v_gene: TRBV4-3; CDR3aa: CASSQARGTDTQYF
abundance: few; v_gene: TRBV11-2; CDR3aa: CASSLDSSKRALHF
abundance: -; v_gene: TRBV19; CDR3aa: CASSTGQVTETQYF
abundance: -; v_gene: TRBV7-2; CDR3aa: CASSLGTGGNQPQHF
abundance: -; v_gene: TRBV7-8; CDR3aa: CASTPIPGSNTGELFF
abundance: -; v_gene: TRBV5-1; CDR3aa: CASSSGTVGETQYF
abundance: -; v_gene: TRBV6-5; CDR3aa: CASSYSNRENSPLHF
abundance: -; v_gene: TRBV2; CDR3aa: CASSMDRAGDYGYTF
abundance: -; v_gene: TRBV5-4; CDR3aa: CASSGTGTSVYEQYF
abundance: -; v_gene: TRBV5-5; CDR3aa: CASTNGGYNSPLHF
abundance: -; v_gene: TRBV28; CDR3aa: CASSSFADTQNYGYTF
abundance: -; v_gene: TRBV4-3; CDR3aa: CASSPGMQARSGANVLTF
abundance: -; v_gene: TRBV4-1; CDR3aa: CASSQDVSAGERQPQHF
abundance: -; v_gene: TRBV19; CDR3aa: CASMAQVATNEKLFF
abundance: -; v_gene: TRBV5-1; CDR3aa: CASSPRTSGVDTQYF
abundance: -; v_gene: TRBV30; CDR3aa: CAWTGGETEAFF
abundance: -; v_gene: TRBV30; CDR3aa: CAWSVLGKGAYEQYF